These T cell receptor beta chains were read from a single sample in a study of T-cell reconstitution after alpha-beta-depleted transplantation in children. From the PCR reads, TCRdb called clonotypes with MiXCR, one entry per CDR3 protein. Here the sample spans hundreds of thousands of distinct CDR3 sequences, around 13% being singletons. Sequenced here: PBMCs from the stem cell graft donor, sampled from the stem cell graft. These receptors originate from a human donor who donated a stem cell graft to a child with acute lymphoblastic leukemia. Both conserved end residues are part of each CDR3. A D gene is named only where the DNA matches it firmly. Clone size is not always given. Where it is, it says once, few, many or a class for expanded clones.

d_call clone_size j_call v_call cdr3_aa cdr3_nt
TRBD2 few TRBJ2-1 TRBV9 CASSVPTQLAGGLGSYNEQFF TGTGCCAGCAGCGTACCGACCCAGCTAGCGGGGGGGCTAGGGTCCTACAATGAGCAGTTCTTC
- many TRBJ2-2 TRBV6-2/TRBV6-3 CASSYYITGELFF TGTGCCAGCAGTTACTATATCACCGGGGAGCTGTTTTTT
- many TRBJ1-6 TRBV7-2 CASSLAIRQGPRGSSPLHF TGTGCCAGCAGCTTAGCTATCCGGCAGGGGCCCCGGGGGAGTTCACCCCTCCACTTT
- many TRBJ1-2 TRBV20-1 CSAHLEGYTF TGCAGTGCCCACCTTGAAGGCTACACCTTC
- many TRBJ1-1 TRBV6-5 CASSYSADRAEAFF TGTGCCAGCAGTTACTCGGCCGACAGAGCTGAAGCTTTCTTT
- many TRBJ1-1 TRBV7-2 CASSLGWNTEAFF TGTGCCAGCAGCTTGGGCTGGAACACTGAAGCTTTCTTT
- many TRBJ1-6 TRBV7-2 CASSLLIGNNSPLHF TGTGCCAGCAGCTTACTGATCGGGAATAATTCACCCCTCCACTTT
- many TRBJ2-2 TRBV4-2 CASSPGTGTGELFF TGTGCCAGCAGCCCGGGGACCGGAACCGGGGAGCTGTTTTTT
- many TRBJ2-7 TRBV6-1 CASTEGHYEQYF TGTGCCAGCACTGAGGGACATTACGAGCAGTACTTC
- many TRBJ1-1 TRBV12-3/TRBV12-4 CASSLQHPNTEAFF TGTGCCAGCAGTTTACAACACCCGAACACTGAAGCTTTCTTT
- - TRBJ2-7 TRBV10-3 CAISASVRDEQYF TGTGCCATCAGTGCTTCGGTTAGGGACGAGCAGTACTTC
- - TRBJ1-1 TRBV20-1 CSASREGPNTEAFF TGCAGTGCTAGTCGCGAAGGCCCGAACACTGAAGCTTTCTTT
- many TRBJ1-5 TRBV6-2/TRBV6-3 CASSYSGINQPQHF TGTGCCAGCAGTTACTCGGGCATAAATCAGCCCCAGCATTTT
- many TRBJ2-1 TRBV7-3 CASSLGEGGSSYNEQFF TGTGCCAGCAGCCTAGGAGAGGGGGGGAGCTCCTACAATGAGCAGTTCTTC
- many TRBJ2-2 TRBV12-3/TRBV12-4 CASSLGSSVTGELFF TGTGCCAGCAGTTTGGGTAGCTCGGTCACCGGGGAGCTGTTTTTT
- - TRBJ1-1 TRBV6-2/TRBV6-3 CASSYGGPYRNTEAFF TGTGCCAGCAGTTACGGAGGGCCTTACAGGAACACTGAAGCTTTCTTT
- few TRBJ2-5 TRBV29-1 CSVDHKETQYF TGCAGCGTTGACCACAAAGAGACCCAGTACTTC
TRBD1 few TRBJ1-1 TRBV20-1 CSARNWTGMNTEAFF TGCAGTGCTAGAAATTGGACAGGGATGAACACTGAAGCTTTCTTT
TRBD2 - TRBJ2-7 TRBV6-2/TRBV6-3 CASSHAGTSGYEQYF TGTGCCAGCAGCCACGCCGGGACTAGCGGTTACGAGCAGTACTTC
TRBD1 - TRBJ2-7 TRBV19 CASSVGQGFDEQYF TGTGCCAGTAGTGTGGGACAGGGATTCGACGAGCAGTACTTC
- many TRBJ2-1 TRBV29-1 CSVEGQGGGNEQFF TGCAGCGTTGAAGGTCAGGGCGGAGGGAATGAGCAGTTCTTC
- many TRBJ2-7 TRBV3-1 CASSLQTGLAYEQYF TGTGCCAGCAGTCTTCAAACGGGTTTAGCCTACGAGCAGTACTTC
- - TRBJ1-5 TRBV5-1 CASSLMSNQPQHF TGCGCCAGCAGCTTGATGAGCAATCAGCCCCAGCATTTT
TRBD2 many TRBJ2-5 TRBV29-1 CSVEGLAGVMYQETQYF TGCAGCGTCGAGGGACTAGCGGGGGTAATGTACCAAGAGACCCAGTACTTC
- many TRBJ1-5 TRBV7-2 CASSFHSNQPQHF TGTGCCAGCAGCTTTCATAGCAATCAGCCCCAGCATTTT
- many TRBJ1-5 TRBV7-8 CASSLRTGNQPQHF TGTGCCAGCAGCCTGAGGACGGGGAATCAGCCCCAGCATTTT
- many TRBJ2-2 TRBV2 CASSLEIGELSF TGTGCCAGCAGTCTAGAAATCGGGGAGCTGTCTTTT
- - TRBJ1-5 TRBV9 CASSVSGAFNQPQHF TGTGCCAGCAGCGTATCAGGGGCGTTCAATCAGCCCCAGCATTTT